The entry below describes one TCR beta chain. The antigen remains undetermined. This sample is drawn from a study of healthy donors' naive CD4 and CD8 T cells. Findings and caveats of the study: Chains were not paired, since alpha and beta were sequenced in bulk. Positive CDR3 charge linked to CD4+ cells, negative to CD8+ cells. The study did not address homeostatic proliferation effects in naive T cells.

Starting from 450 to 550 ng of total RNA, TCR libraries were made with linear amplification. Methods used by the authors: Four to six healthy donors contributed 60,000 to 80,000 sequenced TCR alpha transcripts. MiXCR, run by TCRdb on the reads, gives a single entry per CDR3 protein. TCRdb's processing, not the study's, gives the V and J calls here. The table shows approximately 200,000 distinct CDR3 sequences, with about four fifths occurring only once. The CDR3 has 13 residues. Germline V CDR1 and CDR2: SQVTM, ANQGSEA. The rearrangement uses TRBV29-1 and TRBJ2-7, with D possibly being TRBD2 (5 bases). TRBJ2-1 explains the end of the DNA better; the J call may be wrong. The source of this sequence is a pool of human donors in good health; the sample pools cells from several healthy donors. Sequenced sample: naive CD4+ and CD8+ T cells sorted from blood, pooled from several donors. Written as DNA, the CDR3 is TGCAGCGTTGAGGTCTCCGGAGGTCGGGAGCAGTTCTTC. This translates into CSVEVSGGREQFF.